The 13 T cell receptor beta chains reported below all come from one sample, sequenced in a study of CD8+CD57+ T cells in acquired aplastic anemia listed by TCRdb under 2018. For sequencing, an Illumina HiSeq 2000 was employed. Genomic DNA served as template for TCR beta VDJ combination and CDR3 sequence profiling. TCRdb handled the public reads itself, with Q25 trimming in fastp and clone calling in MiXCR, and kept productive beta chains. Under each unique CDR3 protein, matching rows form one entry showing the most common genes and DNA. The sample contains some 220,000 distinct CDR3 sequences, 34% of them found a single time. The ten largest clones represent 0.95% to 1.3% of the sample. The sample was sorted CD4+, CD8+, or CD8+CD57+ T cells (not recorded which) from PBMCs. These TCRs come from a human donor in good health, serving as a control.

This clonotype showed up many times. V usage is TRBV4-1 and J usage is TRBJ1-1; D is ambiguous. CDR3 length: 12 residues. Per the germline V gene, CDR1 is MGHRA and CDR2 is YSYEKL. The V and J ends lost 4 bases and 4 bases respectively, with 7 bases between them. CDR3 region: CASSRSFTEAFF. The CDR3 nucleotides are TGCGCCAGCAGCCGTTCATTCACTGAAGCTTTCTTT.

This clonotype was found many times. V gene TRBV5-1 combines with J gene TRBJ1-2; possibly TRBD1 for D (6 bases). Germline values: CDR1 SGHRS, CDR2 YFSETQ. CDR3 length: 14 residues. Trimming removed 4 bases at V and 4 bases at J, with 14 bases between. The CDR3 bases are TGCGCCAGCAGCCCGGGGGACACCTCCTATGGCTACACCTTC. This encodes CASSPGDTSYGYTF.

The chain recombines TRBV20-1 with TRBJ2-1, with D perhaps TRBD1 (6 bases). Germline V gene sequence: CDR1 DFQATT, CDR2 SNEGSKA (reference sequence). This CDR3 contains 14 residues. Trimming removed 6 bases from V and 2 bases from J, with 14 bases in between. CDR3 sequence: CSAIGGSTYNEQFF. CDR3 bases: TGCAGTGCAATAGGGGGAAGTACCTACAATGAGCAGTTCTTC.

This clonotype was observed many times. This chain uses TRBV12-3 or TRBV12-4 with TRBJ2-5, with D possibly called TRBD1 or TRBD2 (6 bases each). V lost 3 bases and J lost 2, with 13 bases in between. The CDR3 has 15 amino acids. CDR3 bases: TGTGCCAGCAGTTTTGCGGGACAAGGTCAAGAGACCCAGTACTTC. This translates into CASSFAGQGQETQYF.

Many counts were recorded for this clonotype. The chain joins TRBV12-3 or TRBV12-4 to TRBJ2-7; D is ambiguous. CDR3 length equals 13 residues. V was trimmed by 5 bases and J by 2 bases, leaving 10 bases between them. CDR3 DNA sequence: TGTGCCAGCAGTCCGGACCTAGCCTACGAGCAGTACTTC. The encoded protein is CASSPDLAYEQYF.

This clonotype was seen a few times. The chain uses TRBV20-1 and TRBJ1-1; maybe TRBD1 (5 bases). The CDR3 runs to 11 residues. Between the trimmed V and J ends, which lost 3 bases and 3 bases, there was a span of 5 bases. The germline V gene encodes CDR1 DFQATT and CDR2 SNEGSKA (reference sequence). The CDR3 loop reads CSARGDTEAFF. The CDR3 DNA sequence: TGCAGTGCTAGGGGGGACACTGAAGCTTTCTTT.

The CDR3 is CASSTQVGAKNIQYF. DNA of the CDR3: TGTGCCAGCAGCACACAGGTCGGCGCCAAAAACATTCAGTACTTC. The V and J genes are TRBV11-2 and TRBJ2-4; a weak D match, TRBD1 (5 bases). CDR3 length: 15 residues. The germline V and J ends were trimmed by 5 bases and 1 base, with 12 bases remaining between them. The germline V gene encodes CDR1 SGHAT and CDR2 FQNNGV.

The genes are TRBV15 and TRBJ1-6, with TRBD1 matching over 11 bases. Germline V gene lookup returns CDR1 LNHNV and CDR2 YYDKDF (reference sequence). CDR3 length: 15 amino acids. J was trimmed by 10 bases and V by 3 bases; bases with no gene match: 5. CDR3 DNA sequence: TGTGCCACCAGCAGCAGGACAGGGGGCGGGTCACCCCTCCACTTT. It translates to CATSSRTGGGSPLHF.

V gene TRBV9 combines with J gene TRBJ1-3; 7 bases match TRBD1. The CDR3 covers 13 residues. V trimming: 4 bases; J trimming: 5 bases; junction bases outside the gene matches: 3. Germline V gene data show CDR1 as SGDLS and CDR2 as YYNGEE. CDR3 in amino acids: CASSLQGRNTIYF. The CDR3 DNA reads as TGTGCCAGCAGCTTACAGGGGAGAAACACCATATATTTT. Based on the CDR3 plus reference TRBV9 and TRBJ1-3, the full variable domain is DSGVTQTPKHLITATGQRVTLRCSPRSGDLSVYWYQQSLDQGLQFLIQYYNGEERAKGNILERFSAQQFPDLHSELNLSSLELGDSALYFCASSLQGRNTIYFGEGSWLTVV.

Many counts were recorded for this clonotype. This chain joins TRBV10-1 and TRBJ2-3; D uncertain. This CDR3 is 13 amino acids long. Trimming left V 4 bases short and J 1 base short, with 6 bases between. The germline CDR1 and CDR2 sequences are WNHNN and SYGVQD (reference sequence). In nucleotides, the CDR3 is TGCGCCAGCAGTGTGCTGGGCACAGATACGCAGTATTTT. Its translation is CASSVLGTDTQYF.

Of note for this clonotype: Just one base apart from a much larger clone, this may be a read error. The rearrangement links TRBV20-1 to TRBJ1-2; a weak D match, TRBD1 (5 bases). Germline assignment: CDR1 DFQATT and CDR2 SNEGSKA (reference sequence). This CDR3 has 15 amino acids. Trimming stripped 4 bases from V and 0 bases from J, with 15 bases between. The CDR3 region has the DNA TGCAGTGCTACCCAACCGATAGGGGCTAACTATGGCTACACCTTC. This codes for CSATQPIGANYGYTF.

About this clonotype: Its ends do not fully match the called genes, so a read error is possible. The chain has TRBV25-1 and TRBJ2-3; 11 bases align to TRBD2. The V gene's germline CDR1 is MGHDK and CDR2 SYGVNS. The CDR3 covers 13 residues. The CDR3 here is CASSDSGRAERHF. DNA for the CDR3: TGTGCCAGCAGTGATAGCGGGAGGGCCGAACGGCATTTT.

At least ten counts were recorded for this clonotype. This chain connects TRBV20-1 to TRBJ1-2, with D maybe TRBD1 (6 bases). This CDR3 is 14 amino acids long. Germline V gives CDR1 DFQATT, CDR2 SNEGSKA (reference sequence). V was cut by 4 bases and J by 1 base, with 13 bases left in between. The CDR3 region is CSAMTGLFNYGYTF. The CDR3 bases are TGCAGTGCTATGACAGGATTATTTAACTATGGCTACACCTTC.